The present entry profiles one T cell receptor beta chain with its context. Its antigen is as yet unknown. TCRdb ran MiXCR on the reads and lists one entry per CDR3 protein. Altogether about 300,000 distinct CDR3 sequences are present, about 23% being singletons, with the ten largest covering about 14%. The germline V gene has CDR1 SGHVS and CDR2 FQNEAQ. CDR3 length: 15 residues. With V trimmed by 8 bases and J by 3 bases, 10 bases remained unmatched. The data are from a study of T cell repertoires in cytomegalovirus infection. In the study overall: In public TCR beta signatures, there were indications of both CMV infection and matching HLA type. Findings and caveats of the study: Cumulative frequency of public TCR beta families picked out carriers of CMV plus the relevant HLA. HLA-C-restricted CMV clonotypes gave the most frequent clonotype in two of eight donors.

The chain links TRBV7-8 to TRBJ1-5; 7 nucleotides agree with TRBD1. The clonotype originates from a human donor in good health (CMV status not recorded). Some clones in this sample may be carry-over from other donors' samples. The sequenced material came from PBMCs. CDR3 region: CASGSVQGPNQPQHF. The CDR3 DNA reads TGTGCCAGCGGGTCGGTACAGGGGCCCAATCAGCCCCAGCATTTT. Based on the CDR3 plus reference TRBV7-8 and TRBJ1-5, the full variable domain is GAGVSQSPRYKVAKRGQDVALRCDPISGHVSLFWYQQALGQGPEFLTYFQNEAQLDKSGLPSDRFFAERPEGSVSTLKIQRTQQEDSAVYLCASGSVQGPNQPQHFGDGTRLSIL.